This T cell receptor (beta chain) was observed in a study of shared clonotypes between healthy human individuals. The CDR3 spans 15 residues. V was pared by 2 bases and J by 1 base, with 6 bases between. Germline V lookup: CDR1 MNHEY, CDR2 SVGAGI. TCRdb keeps only in-frame clones here, not all; method: immunoSEQ multiplex PCR. The sample lists fewer than 130,000 clones, roughly 70% occurring once. This clonotype was obtained from a woman in her twenties or thirties in good health. This rearrangement joins TRBV6-5 to TRBJ2-6; a weak D match, TRBD1 (5 bases). Input material: memory CD8+ T cells sorted from blood. The subset here: CD45RO+ cells pooled with CCR7-negative TemRA cells. The CDR3: CASSYDSSGANVLTF. The CDR3 nucleotides read TGTGCCAGCAGTTACGACAGTTCTGGGGCCAACGTCCTGACTTTC.